Sequencing of this T cell receptor beta chain was carried out in a study of response to subunit inactivated influenza vaccine. Study-level points and caveats: Each seasonal influenza vaccination recruits few new T cells, the authors suggested.

From germline, CDR1 is SGHRS and CDR2 YFSETQ. V was shortened by 0 bases and J by 6 bases, with 4 bases between the two germline ends. The CDR3 covers 12 residues. TCRdb reanalysed the RT-PCR reads using MiXCR and keeps one entry per CDR3 protein. The profile shows roughly 170,000 distinct CDR3 sequences, 7.5% to 10% of them singletons. This clonotype has ten or more counts. The target antigen is unknown. The clonotype was recovered from a man aged 50-60 years who received an inactivated influenza vaccine. V gene TRBV5-1 combines with J gene TRBJ2-1; no clear D. The sample in question was non-naive T cells sorted from PBMCs, obtained on the day of vaccination. DNA of the CDR3: TGCGCCAGCAGCTTGGTATCCAATGAGCAGTTCTTC. It is translated as CASSLVSNEQFF.